Below, one T cell receptor beta chain is given with its context. Its antigen is still unknown. The data were taken from a study of cytomegalovirus exposure and HLA in healthy donors. Study results and caveats: Among the CMV-associated chains, a few were confirmed in vitro as specific for CMV antigens. Later analysis placed DRB1 highest and HLA-C lowest in TCR association rates, which differed by HLA locus. Presence/absence results assume similar sequencing depth per donor, which may not hold.

Donors were nominally healthy when sampled, though unrecorded immune exposures were likely. This PCR relied on a set of 60 Vbeta primers and 13 Jbeta primers. Data came from immunoSEQ multiplex PCR; TCRdb stores just in-frame clones and leaves some out. The data show about 130,000 clones, about 85% seen once. CDR1 MNHEY and CDR2 SMNVEV come from the germline V gene (reference sequence). The CDR3 totals 15 residues. The V segment lost 4 bases and the J segment 2 bases; nucleotides outside the gene matches: 3. The V gene is TRBV27, the J gene TRBJ2-1, with TRBD1 matching 9 bases. This clonotype was sampled from a boy younger than 18 in good health and CMV-seronegative. The specimen sequenced was PBMCs. For the CDR3, the DNA is TGTGCCAGCAGTTCTAGGGACAGGGCCTACAATGAGCAGTTCTTC. This gives the protein CASSSRDRAYNEQFF.